This TCR beta chain stems from a study of breast tumors, draining lymph nodes, adjacent tissues. Samples came from axillary lymph nodes draining the breast cancer. TCRdb re-called the multiplex PCR reads through MiXCR, storing one row per CDR3 protein. Among approximately 170,000 distinct CDR3 sequences listed, approximately 33% were seen once. The germline gives CDR1 MNHEY, CDR2 SVGAGI. Trimming cost V 7 bases and J 5 bases, with 8 bases left between them. The CDR3 spans 11 residues. The sample holds many counts of this clonotype. Input material: axillary lymph node tissue. This rearrangement joins TRBV6-5 to TRBJ1-2; TRBD1 is a possible D gene (5 bases). The receptor was derived from a female donor with breast cancer. Some clones in this sample may be carry-over from other donors' samples. The CDR3 loop reads CASTQGYGYTF. CDR3 coding DNA: TGTGCCAGCACCCAGGGATATGGCTACACCTTC.